This T cell receptor beta chain was captured by sequencing in a study of blood T cells in healthy people across ages. Primers used in a second PCR of about 6 to 12 cycles were a sample-barcoded 5' primer and a J-beta primer mix. TCRdb redid the calling of the 5' RACE reads with MiXCR, one entry per CDR3 protein. The sample contains hundreds of thousands of distinct CDR3 sequences, 25% to 30% of which appear only once. This clonotype was seen many times. Its antigen is still unknown. V was shortened by 4 bases and J by 0 bases, with 18 bases between the two germline ends. Looked up from germline, CDR1 is LNHNV and CDR2 is YYDKDF (reference sequence). The CDR3 spans 17 residues. The study isolated at least 6.5 million PBMCs from each sample. General study results and limits: Versus aged donors, long-lived donors had higher diversity and more naive CD4+ cells.

Input material: blood. This TCR was recovered from a woman over 75 in good health. The chain employs TRBV15 and TRBJ1-2; D may be TRBD1 (6 bases). CDR3 sequence: CATSKTPRTDPNYGYTF. In nucleotides, the CDR3 is TGTGCCACCAGCAAGACTCCTCGGACAGACCCTAACTATGGCTACACCTTC.